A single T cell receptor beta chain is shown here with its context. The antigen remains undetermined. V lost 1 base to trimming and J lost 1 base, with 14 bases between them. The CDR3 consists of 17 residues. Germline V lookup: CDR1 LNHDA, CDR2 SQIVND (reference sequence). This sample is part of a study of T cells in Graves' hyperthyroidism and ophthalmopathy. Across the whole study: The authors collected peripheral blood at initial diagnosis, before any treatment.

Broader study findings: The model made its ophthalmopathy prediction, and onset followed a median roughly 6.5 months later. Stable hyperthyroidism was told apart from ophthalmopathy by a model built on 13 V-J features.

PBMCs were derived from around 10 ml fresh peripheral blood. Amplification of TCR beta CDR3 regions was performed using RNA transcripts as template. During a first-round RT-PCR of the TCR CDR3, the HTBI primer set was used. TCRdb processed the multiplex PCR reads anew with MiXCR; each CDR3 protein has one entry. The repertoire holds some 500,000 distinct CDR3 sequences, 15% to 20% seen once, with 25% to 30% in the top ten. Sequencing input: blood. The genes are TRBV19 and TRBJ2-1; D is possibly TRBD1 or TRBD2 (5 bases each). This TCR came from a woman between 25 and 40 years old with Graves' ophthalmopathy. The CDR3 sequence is CASSIGPGTWSYNEQFF. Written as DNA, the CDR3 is TGTGCCAGTAGTATAGGCCCCGGGACCTGGTCCTACAATGAGCAGTTCTTC.